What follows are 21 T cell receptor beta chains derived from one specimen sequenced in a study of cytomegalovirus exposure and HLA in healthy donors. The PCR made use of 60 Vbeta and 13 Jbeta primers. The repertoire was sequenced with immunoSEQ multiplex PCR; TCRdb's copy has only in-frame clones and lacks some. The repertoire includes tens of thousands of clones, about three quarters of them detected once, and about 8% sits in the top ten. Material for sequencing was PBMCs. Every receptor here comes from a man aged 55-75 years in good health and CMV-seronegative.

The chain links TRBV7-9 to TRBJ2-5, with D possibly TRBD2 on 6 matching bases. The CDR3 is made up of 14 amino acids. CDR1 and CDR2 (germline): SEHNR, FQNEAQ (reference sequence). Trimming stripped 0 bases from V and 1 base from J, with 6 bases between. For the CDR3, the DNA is TGTGCCAGCAGCTTAGCGGGGGGCCAAGAGACCCAGTACTTC. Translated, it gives CASSLAGGQETQYF.

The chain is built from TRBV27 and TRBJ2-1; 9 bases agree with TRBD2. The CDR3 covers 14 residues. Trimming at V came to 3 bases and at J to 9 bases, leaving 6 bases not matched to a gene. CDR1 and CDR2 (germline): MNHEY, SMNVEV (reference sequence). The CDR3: CASSFGLARTEQFF. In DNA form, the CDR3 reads TGTGCCAGCAGTTTCGGACTAGCGAGGACTGAGCAGTTCTTC.

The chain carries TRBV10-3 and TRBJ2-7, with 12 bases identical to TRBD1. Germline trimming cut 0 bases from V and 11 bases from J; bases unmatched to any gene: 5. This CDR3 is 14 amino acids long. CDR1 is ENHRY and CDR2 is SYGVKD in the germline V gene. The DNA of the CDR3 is TGTGCCATCAGTGAGTCCGGGACAGGGGGCTCGGAGTACTTC. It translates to CAISESGTGGSEYF.

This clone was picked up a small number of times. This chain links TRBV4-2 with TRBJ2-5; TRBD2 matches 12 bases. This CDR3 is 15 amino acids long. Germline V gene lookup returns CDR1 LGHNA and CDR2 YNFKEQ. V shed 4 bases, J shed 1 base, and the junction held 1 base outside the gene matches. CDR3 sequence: CASSLTSGSQETQYF. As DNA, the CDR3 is TGTGCCAGCAGCCTGACTAGCGGGAGCCAAGAGACCCAGTACTTC.

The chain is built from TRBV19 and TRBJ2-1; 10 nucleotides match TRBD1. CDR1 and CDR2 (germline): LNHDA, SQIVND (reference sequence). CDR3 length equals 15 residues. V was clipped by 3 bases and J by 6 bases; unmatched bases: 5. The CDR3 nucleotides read TGTGCCAGTAGTATTCCGGGACAGGGGATCAATGAGCAGTTCTTC. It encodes CASSIPGQGINEQFF.

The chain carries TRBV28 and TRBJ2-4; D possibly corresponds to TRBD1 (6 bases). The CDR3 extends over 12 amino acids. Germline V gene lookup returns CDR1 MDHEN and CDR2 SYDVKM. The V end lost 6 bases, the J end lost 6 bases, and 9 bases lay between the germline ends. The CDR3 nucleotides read TGTGCCAGCAGCCTCAGGGGAAACATTCAGTACTTC. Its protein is CASSLRGNIQYF.

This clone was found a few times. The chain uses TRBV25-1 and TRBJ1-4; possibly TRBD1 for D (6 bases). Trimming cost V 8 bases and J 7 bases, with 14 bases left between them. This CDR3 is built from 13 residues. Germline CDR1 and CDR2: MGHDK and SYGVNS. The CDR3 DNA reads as TGTGCCAGCCGGGGACACCTAGGTGAAAAACTGTTTTTT. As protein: CASRGHLGEKLFF.

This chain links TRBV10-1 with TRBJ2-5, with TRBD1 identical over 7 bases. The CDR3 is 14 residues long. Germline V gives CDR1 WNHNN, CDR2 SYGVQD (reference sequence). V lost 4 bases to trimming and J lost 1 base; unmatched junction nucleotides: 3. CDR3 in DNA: TGCGCCAGCAGTGCTGGGACAGTCCAAGAGACCCAGTACTTC. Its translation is CASSAGTVQETQYF.

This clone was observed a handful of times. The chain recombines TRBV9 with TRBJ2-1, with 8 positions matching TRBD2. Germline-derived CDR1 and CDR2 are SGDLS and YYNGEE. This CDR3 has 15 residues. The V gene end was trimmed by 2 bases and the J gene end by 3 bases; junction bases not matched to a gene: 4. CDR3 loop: CASSVGRGDYNEQFF. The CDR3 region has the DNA TGTGCCAGCAGCGTTGGGCGGGGGGACTACAATGAGCAGTTCTTC. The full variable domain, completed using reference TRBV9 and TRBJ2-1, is DSGVTQTPKHLITATGQRVTLRCSPRSGDLSVYWYQQSLDQGLQFLIQYYNGEERAKGNILERFSAQQFPDLHSELNLSSLELGDSALYFCASSVGRGDYNEQFFGPGTRLTVL.

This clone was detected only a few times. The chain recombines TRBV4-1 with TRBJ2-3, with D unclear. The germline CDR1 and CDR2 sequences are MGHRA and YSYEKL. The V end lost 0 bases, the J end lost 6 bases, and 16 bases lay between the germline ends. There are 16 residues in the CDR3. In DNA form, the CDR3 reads TGCGCCAGCAGCCAAGACATTTCGTCAGGAAGGGATACGCAGTATTTT. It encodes CASSQDISSGRDTQYF.

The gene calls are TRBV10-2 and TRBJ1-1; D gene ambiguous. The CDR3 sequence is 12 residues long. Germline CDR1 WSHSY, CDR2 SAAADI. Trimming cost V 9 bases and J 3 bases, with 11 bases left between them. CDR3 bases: TGCGCCAGTGGCGACCTAGACACTGAAGCTTTCTTT. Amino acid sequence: CASGDLDTEAFF.

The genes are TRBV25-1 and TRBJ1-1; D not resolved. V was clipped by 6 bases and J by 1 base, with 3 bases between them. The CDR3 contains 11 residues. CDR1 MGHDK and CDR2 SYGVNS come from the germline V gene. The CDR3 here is CASRANTEAFF. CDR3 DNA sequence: TGTGCCAGCAGGGCGAACACTGAAGCTTTCTTT.

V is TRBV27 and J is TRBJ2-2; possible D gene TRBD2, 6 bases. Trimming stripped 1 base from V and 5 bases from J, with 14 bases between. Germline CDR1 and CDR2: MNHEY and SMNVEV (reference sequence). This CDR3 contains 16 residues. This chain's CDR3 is CASSLYGTGETGELFF. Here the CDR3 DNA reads TGTGCCAGCAGTTTATATGGCACGGGAGAAACCGGGGAGCTGTTTTTT.

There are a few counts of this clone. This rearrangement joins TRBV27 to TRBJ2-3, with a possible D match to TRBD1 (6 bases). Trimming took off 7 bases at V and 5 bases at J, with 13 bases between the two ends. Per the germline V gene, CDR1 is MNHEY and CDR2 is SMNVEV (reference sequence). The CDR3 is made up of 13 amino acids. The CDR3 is CASNAQGGDTQYF. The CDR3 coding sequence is TGTGCCAGCAATGCACAGGGCGGAGATACGCAGTATTTT.

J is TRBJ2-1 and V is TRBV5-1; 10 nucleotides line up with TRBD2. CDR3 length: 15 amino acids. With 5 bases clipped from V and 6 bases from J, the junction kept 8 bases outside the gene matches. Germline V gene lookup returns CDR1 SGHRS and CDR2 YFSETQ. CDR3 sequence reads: CASSSTTSGANEQFF. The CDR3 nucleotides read TGCGCCAGCAGTTCGACTACTAGCGGGGCCAATGAGCAGTTCTTC.

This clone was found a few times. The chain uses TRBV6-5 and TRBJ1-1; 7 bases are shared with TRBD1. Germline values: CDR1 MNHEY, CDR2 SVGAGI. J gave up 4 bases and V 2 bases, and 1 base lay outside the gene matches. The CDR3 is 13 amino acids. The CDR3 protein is CASSYDRVTEAFF. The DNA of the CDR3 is TGTGCCAGCAGTTACGACAGGGTCACTGAAGCTTTCTTT.

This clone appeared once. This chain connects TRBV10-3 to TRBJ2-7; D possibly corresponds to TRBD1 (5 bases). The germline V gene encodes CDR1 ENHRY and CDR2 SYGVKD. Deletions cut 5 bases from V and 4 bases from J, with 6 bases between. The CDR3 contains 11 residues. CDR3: CAISKGYEQYF. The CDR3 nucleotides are TGTGCCATCAGTAAGGGGTACGAGCAGTACTTC.

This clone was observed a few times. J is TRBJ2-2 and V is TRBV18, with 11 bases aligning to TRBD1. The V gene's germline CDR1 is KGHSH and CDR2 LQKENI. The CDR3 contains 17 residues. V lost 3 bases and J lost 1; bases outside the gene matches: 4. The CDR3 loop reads CASSPQGTGGNTGELFF. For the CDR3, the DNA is TGTGCCAGCTCACCCCAAGGGACAGGGGGGAACACCGGGGAGCTGTTTTTT.

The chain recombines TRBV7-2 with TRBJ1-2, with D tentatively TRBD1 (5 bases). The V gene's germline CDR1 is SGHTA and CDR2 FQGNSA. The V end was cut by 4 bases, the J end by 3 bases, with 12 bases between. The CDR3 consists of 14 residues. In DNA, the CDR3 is TGTGCCAGCAGCTCCCTCAGGGCTCACTATGGCTACACCTTC. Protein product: CASSSLRAHYGYTF.

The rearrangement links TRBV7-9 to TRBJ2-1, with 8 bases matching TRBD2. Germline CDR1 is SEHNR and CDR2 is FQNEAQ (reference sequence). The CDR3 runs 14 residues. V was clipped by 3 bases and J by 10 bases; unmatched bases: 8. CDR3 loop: CASSFTSGVGEQFF. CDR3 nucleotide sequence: TGTGCCAGCAGCTTCACTAGCGGTGTGGGGGAGCAGTTCTTC.

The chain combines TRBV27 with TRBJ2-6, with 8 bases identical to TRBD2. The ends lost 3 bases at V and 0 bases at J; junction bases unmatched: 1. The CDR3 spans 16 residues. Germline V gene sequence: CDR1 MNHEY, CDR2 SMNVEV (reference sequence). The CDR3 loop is CASSFGGGSGANVLTF. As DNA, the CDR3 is TGTGCCAGCAGTTTCGGGGGGGGCTCTGGGGCCAACGTCCTGACTTTC.